The 9 T cell receptor beta chains given below trace back to one sample, sequenced in a study of blood T cell repertoires in COVID-19. Sequencing was performed with immunoSEQ multiplex PCR; in TCRdb, only in-frame clones are kept and a portion is missing. The table shows 200,000 to 300,000 clones, with 85% to 90% occurring only once. What was sequenced was PBMCs or T cells enriched from blood (not recorded which). The receptors stem from a woman in her 30s who had recovered from COVID-19.

The chain uses TRBV29-1 and TRBJ2-6; 11 bases fit TRBD2. This CDR3 comprises 18 residues. CDR1 and CDR2 (germline): SQVTM, ANQGSEA. The V gene end was trimmed by 6 bases and the J gene end by 0 bases; junction bases not matched to a gene: 10. The CDR3 sequence is CSVAGTSGTFSGANVLTF. The CDR3 DNA follows: TGCAGCGTCGCCGGGACTAGCGGTACCTTCTCTGGGGCCAACGTCCTGACTTTC.

The V gene is TRBV29-1, the J gene TRBJ1-1; unclear D gene. Trimming pared 3 bases from V and 1 base from J, leaving 15 bases between. The CDR3 loop spans 15 amino acids. Germline CDR1 SQVTM, CDR2 ANQGSEA. CDR3 DNA sequence: TGCAGCGTTGATCCGTTTCTAGGATCGAACACTGAAGCTTTCTTT. It is translated as CSVDPFLGSNTEAFF.

The chain recombines TRBV27 with TRBJ2-1, with 8 positions matching TRBD1. V lost 5 bases, J lost 4 bases, and 4 bases stayed unmatched. Looked up from germline, CDR1 is MNHEY and CDR2 is SMNVEV (reference sequence). This CDR3 contains 14 residues. CDR3 DNA sequence: TGTGCCAGCAGTCCGTGGACAGGGTACAATGAGCAGTTCTTC. Translated, it gives CASSPWTGYNEQFF.

The chain joins TRBV19 to TRBJ1-2; possibly TRBD1 for D (5 bases). The CDR3 has 14 amino acids. Looked up from germline, CDR1 is LNHDA and CDR2 is SQIVND (reference sequence). Deletions cut 6 bases from V and 7 bases from J, with 18 bases between. The DNA of the CDR3 is TGTGCCAGTAGCCCGAGCAGGGTGACGGTTGGCTACACCTTC. This codes for CASSPSRVTVGYTF.

The V call is TRBV7-4, the J call TRBJ2-4, with a weak D call TRBD2 (6 bases). The germline gives CDR1 SGHVT, CDR2 SQSDAQ. V was cut by 5 bases and J by 0 bases, with 11 bases left in between. The CDR3 has 15 residues. The CDR3 reads CASSRRAGAKNIQYF. Written as DNA, the CDR3 is TGTGCCAGCAGCAGGAGGGCGGGAGCCAAAAACATTCAGTACTTC.

The chain has TRBV18 and TRBJ2-7; a possible D gene is TRBD2 (6 bases). Germline-derived CDR1 and CDR2 are KGHSH and LQKENI. The V end was cut by 3 bases, the J end by 7 bases, with 16 bases between. This CDR3 contains 14 residues. The CDR3 loop is CASSPAGRGGEQYF. The CDR3 DNA follows: TGTGCCAGCTCACCCGCGGGGCGGGGTGGTGAGCAGTACTTC. Looking up the rest from reference TRBV18 and TRBJ2-7 gives the full variable domain: NAGVMQNPRHLVRRRGQEARLRCSPMKGHSHVYWYRQLPEEGLKFMVYLQKENIIDESGMPKERFSAEFPKEGPSILRIQQVVRGDSAAYFCASSPAGRGGEQYFGPGTRLTVT.

This chain joins TRBV7-2 and TRBJ1-2; 8 bases match TRBD1. This CDR3 spans 15 amino acids. The V gene's germline CDR1 is SGHTA and CDR2 FQGNSA. Unmatched junction bases numbered 8, after V lost 4 bases and J lost 4 bases. CDR3: CASSSGQGALYGYTF. The CDR3 DNA reads TGTGCCAGCAGCTCTGGACAGGGAGCCCTCTATGGCTACACCTTC.

J is TRBJ2-7 and V is TRBV5-5; TRBD1 matches at 10 bases. Germline assignment: CDR1 SGHKS and CDR2 YYEKEE (reference sequence). The J segment lost 6 bases and the V segment lost 4 bases, leaving 13 bases of the junction unmatched. This CDR3 has 16 amino acids. The CDR3 DNA sequence: TGTGCCAGCAGCACCACCGGGACAGGGGATCTTCGCGAGCAGTACTTC. Translated: CASSTTGTGDLREQYF.

The chain combines TRBV19 with TRBJ1-5; no definite D call. The V gene's germline CDR1 is LNHDA and CDR2 SQIVND (reference sequence). This CDR3 spans 13 amino acids. V was trimmed by 6 bases and J by 1 base, leaving 7 bases between them. The CDR3 sequence: CASSSSSNQPQHF. The CDR3 DNA reads TGTGCCAGTAGCTCCTCCAGCAATCAGCCCCAGCATTTT.